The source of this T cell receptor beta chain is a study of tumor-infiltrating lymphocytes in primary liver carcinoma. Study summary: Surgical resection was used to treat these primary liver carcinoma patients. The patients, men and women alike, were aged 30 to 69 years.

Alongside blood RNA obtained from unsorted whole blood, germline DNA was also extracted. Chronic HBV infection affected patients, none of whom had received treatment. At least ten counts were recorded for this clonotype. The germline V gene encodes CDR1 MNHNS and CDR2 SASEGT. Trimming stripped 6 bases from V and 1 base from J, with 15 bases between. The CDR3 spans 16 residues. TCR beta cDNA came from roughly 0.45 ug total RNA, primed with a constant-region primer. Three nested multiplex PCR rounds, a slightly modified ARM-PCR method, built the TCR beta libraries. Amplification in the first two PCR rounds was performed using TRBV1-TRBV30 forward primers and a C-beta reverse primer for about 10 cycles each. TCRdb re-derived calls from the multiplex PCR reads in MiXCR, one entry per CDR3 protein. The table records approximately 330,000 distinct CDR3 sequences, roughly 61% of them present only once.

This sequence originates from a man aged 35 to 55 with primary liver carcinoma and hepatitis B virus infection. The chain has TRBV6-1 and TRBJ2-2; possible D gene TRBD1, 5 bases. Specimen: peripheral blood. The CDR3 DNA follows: TGTGCCAGCAGCCACCATGGGGCGATGAACACCGGGGAGCTGTTTTTT. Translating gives CASSHHGAMNTGELFF.